This T cell receptor (delta chain) appears in the sequencing data of a study of gamma-delta T cells after stem cell transplantation (TCRdb year 2016). This clone was found a few times. The clone's antigen remains unknown. A far larger clone is only one base removed, so a read error is likely. The sample contains more than one DNA sequence encoding this CDR3. From the germline V gene, CDR1 is TSWWSYY and CDR2 is QGS. From its cysteine to its phenylalanine, the CDR3 spans 20 amino acids. Only CDR3 DNA remains: 60 bases, in frame from the first base. Library preparation employed RT-PCR. Sequenced using an Illumina MiSeq. Clones were re-identified by TCRdb from the public reads with CATT, and rows with the same DNA were merged. This sample is represented by about 14,000 delta-chain clones; over 8% of them were singletons. Together, the top ten hold approximately 60% of the sample.

The sequence was obtained from a human donor. It is not recorded whose cells these are; they may come from a transplant donor. The specimen sequenced was gamma-delta T cells. Recombination linked TRDV1 to TRDJ1, with the D segment possibly TRDD2 or TRDD3, each aligning over 6 bases. The bases read TGTGCTCTTGGGGAAAGTGGTGGGTCCTACGGGGACTGGGAGGCCGATAAGCTCATCTTT. It codes for CALGESGGSYGDWEADKLIF.